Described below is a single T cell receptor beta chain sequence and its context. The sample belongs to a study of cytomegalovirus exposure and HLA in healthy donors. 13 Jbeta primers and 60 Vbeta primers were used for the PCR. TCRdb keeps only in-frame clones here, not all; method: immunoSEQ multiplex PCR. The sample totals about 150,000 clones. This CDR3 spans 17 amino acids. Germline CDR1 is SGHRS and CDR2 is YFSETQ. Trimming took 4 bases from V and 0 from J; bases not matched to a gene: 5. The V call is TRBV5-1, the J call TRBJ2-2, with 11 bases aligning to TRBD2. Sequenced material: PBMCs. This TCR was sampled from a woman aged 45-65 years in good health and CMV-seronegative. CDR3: CASSPGLAASNTGELFF. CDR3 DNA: TGCGCCAGCAGCCCGGGACTAGCGGCTTCGAACACCGGGGAGCTGTTTTTT.